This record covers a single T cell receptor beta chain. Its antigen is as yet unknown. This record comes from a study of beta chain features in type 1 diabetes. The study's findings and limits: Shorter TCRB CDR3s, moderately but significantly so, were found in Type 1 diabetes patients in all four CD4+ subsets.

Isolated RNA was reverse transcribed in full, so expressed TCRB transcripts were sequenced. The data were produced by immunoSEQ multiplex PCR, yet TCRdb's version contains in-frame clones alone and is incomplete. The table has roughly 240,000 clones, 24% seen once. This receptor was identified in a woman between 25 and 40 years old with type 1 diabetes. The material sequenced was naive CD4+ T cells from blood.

For the CDR3, the DNA is TGTGCCTGGGGGACTAGCGGGGACGAGCAGTTCTTC. This gives the protein CAWGTSGDEQFF. V gene TRBV30 combines with J gene TRBJ2-1, with TRBD2 matching over 13 bases. The trim removed 5 bases at V and 10 bases at J, leaving 2 bases unmatched. Germline V CDR1 and CDR2: GTSNPN, SVGIG (reference sequence). CDR3 length: 12 residues. Full variable domain (remainder filled in from reference TRBV30 and TRBJ2-1): SQTIHQWPATLVQPVGSPLSLECTVEGTSNPNLYWYRQAAGRGLQLLFYSVGIGQISSEVPQNLSASRPQDRQFILSSKKLLLSDSGFYLCAWGTSGDEQFFGPGTRLTVL.